Listed here are 4 T cell receptor beta chains from one sample, sequenced in a study of cytomegalovirus exposure and HLA in healthy donors. Vbeta (60) and Jbeta (13) primers were used in the PCR. The assay was immunoSEQ multiplex PCR, and TCRdb's table has in-frame clones only and misses some. The sample carries roughly 120,000 clones, approximately 9.4% recorded once. Sequences were obtained from PBMCs. Receptors originate from a man aged 25 to 45 in good health and CMV-seronegative.

The chain joins TRBV5-1 to TRBJ1-2; the D is unclear. The CDR3 spans 13 residues. Germline loops: CDR1 SGHRS, CDR2 YFSETQ. The V end lost 0 bases, the J end lost 4 bases, and 7 bases lay between the germline ends. The DNA of the CDR3 is TGCGCCAGCAGCTTGGTACAGCCCTATGGCTACACCTTC. Residues: CASSLVQPYGYTF.

The chain has TRBV2 and TRBJ2-3, with a tentative D call TRBD1 (6 bases). Germline loops: CDR1 SNHLY, CDR2 FYNNEI. The CDR3 is made up of 17 amino acids. V dropped 7 bases and J dropped 1 base, with 21 bases sitting between them. CDR3 sequence: CASISRVWGPGTDTQYF. The CDR3 coding sequence is TGTGCCAGCATCTCCCGGGTCTGGGGGCCGGGCACAGATACGCAGTATTTT.

The chain links TRBV2 to TRBJ1-4; D uncertain. Germline loops: CDR1 SNHLY, CDR2 FYNNEI. The V gene lost 4 bases and the J gene lost 0 bases, with 9 bases spanning the gap. CDR3 length: 15 residues. The CDR3 sequence: CASSAQLPTNEKLFF. The CDR3 DNA is TGTGCCAGCAGTGCCCAGTTACCAACTAATGAAAAACTGTTTTTT. Looking up the rest from reference TRBV2 and TRBJ1-4 gives the full variable domain: EPEVTQTPSHQVTQMGQEVILRCVPISNHLYFYWYRQILGQKVEFLVSFYNNEISEKSEIFDDQFSVERPDGSNFTLKIRSTKLEDSAMYFCASSAQLPTNEKLFFGSGTQLSVL.

The rearrangement links TRBV15 to TRBJ2-2; D gene uncertain. V lost 1 base to trimming and J lost 7 bases, with 4 bases between them. Germline V gives CDR1 LNHNV, CDR2 YYDKDF (reference sequence). The CDR3 is 12 residues long. In DNA, the CDR3 is TGTGCCACCAGCAGAGGAGACGGGGAGCTGTTTTTT. Translating it yields CATSRGDGELFF.